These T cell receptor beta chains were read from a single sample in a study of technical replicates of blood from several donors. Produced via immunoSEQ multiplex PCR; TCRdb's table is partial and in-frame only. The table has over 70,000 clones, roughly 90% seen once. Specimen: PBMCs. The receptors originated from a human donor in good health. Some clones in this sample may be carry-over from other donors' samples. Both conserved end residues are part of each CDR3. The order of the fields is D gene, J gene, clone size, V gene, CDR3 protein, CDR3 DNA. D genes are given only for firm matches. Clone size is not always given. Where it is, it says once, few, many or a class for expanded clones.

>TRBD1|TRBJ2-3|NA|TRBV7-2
CASSLVGQGAASPQYF
TGTGCCAGCAGCTTAGTCGGGCAGGGGGCTGCTTCACCGCAGTATTTT
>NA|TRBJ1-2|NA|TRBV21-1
CASSKLKGVNYGYTF
TGTGCCAGCAGCAAACTGAAGGGAGTAAACTATGGCTACACCTTC
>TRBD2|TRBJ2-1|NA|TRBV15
CATSRWGGGTYNEQFF
TGTGCCACCAGCAGATGGGGCGGGGGGACCTACAATGAGCAGTTCTTC
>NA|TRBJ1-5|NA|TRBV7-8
CASSLDMVGGSQPQHF
TGTGCCAGCAGCTTAGATATGGTGGGGGGAAGTCAGCCCCAGCATTTT
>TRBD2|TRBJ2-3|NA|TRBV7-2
CASSHTLAGNKDTQYF
TGTGCCAGCAGCCATACTCTAGCGGGTAATAAGGATACGCAGTATTTT
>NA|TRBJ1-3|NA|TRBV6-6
CASSYGTSGNTIYF
TGTGCCAGCAGCTACGGGACATCTGGAAACACCATATATTTT
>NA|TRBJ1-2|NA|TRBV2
CASSGVALGDGYTF
TGTGCCAGCAGTGGAGTAGCCTTAGGAGATGGCTACACCTTC
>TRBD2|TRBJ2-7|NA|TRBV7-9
CASSPRVQGGGNEQYF
TGTGCCAGCAGCCCCCGGGTTCAGGGCGGGGGGAACGAGCAGTACTTC
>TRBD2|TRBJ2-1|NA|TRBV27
CASSPRASGGHAANEQFF
TGTGCCAGCAGTCCCCGGGCTAGCGGGGGGCACGCTGCGAATGAGCAGTTCTTC
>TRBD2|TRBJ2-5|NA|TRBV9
CASSDSRSGGPQYF
TGTGCCAGCAGCGATTCCCGTAGCGGGGGACCCCAGTACTTC
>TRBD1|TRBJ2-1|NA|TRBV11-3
CASSSHLQGLNEQFF
TGTGCCAGCAGCTCCCACCTACAGGGGCTCAATGAGCAGTTCTTC
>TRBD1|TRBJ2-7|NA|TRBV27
CASRRRAGTGVGEQYF
TGTGCCAGCCGGCGGCGGGCGGGGACAGGGGTGGGCGAGCAGTACTTC
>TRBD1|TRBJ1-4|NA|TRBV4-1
CASSPRGRTNEKLFF
TGCGCCAGCAGCCCGAGGGGGCGGACTAATGAAAAACTGTTTTTT
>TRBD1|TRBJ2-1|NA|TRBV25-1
CARSQGDSYNEQFF
TGTGCCAGAAGCCAGGGGGATTCCTACAATGAGCAGTTCTTC
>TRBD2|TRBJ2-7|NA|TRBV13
CASSSQTSGTSYEQYF
TGTGCCAGCAGCTCCCAGACTAGCGGGACGTCCTACGAGCAGTACTTC
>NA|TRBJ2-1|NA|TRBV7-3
CASSPTVSSYNEQFF
TGTGCCAGCAGCCCCACAGTAAGCTCCTACAATGAGCAGTTCTTC
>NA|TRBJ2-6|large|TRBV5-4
CASSALPSSGANVLTF
TGTGCCAGCAGCGCCTTACCGAGCTCTGGGGCCAACGTCCTGACTTTC
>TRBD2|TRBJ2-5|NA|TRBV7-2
CASSLGAGLQETQYF
TGTGCCAGCAGCTTAGGAGCGGGACTTCAAGAGACCCAGTACTTC
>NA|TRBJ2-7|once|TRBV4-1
CASSQGLIAYEQYF
TGCGCCAGCAGCCAAGGACTAATAGCCTACGAGCAGTACTTC
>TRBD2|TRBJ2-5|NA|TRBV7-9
CASSRGGSPRTQYF
TGTGCCAGCAGCCGGGGGGGATCACCCAGGACCCAGTACTTC
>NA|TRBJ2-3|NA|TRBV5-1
CASSGGFGTDTQYF
TGCGCCAGCAGCGGGGGGTTCGGCACAGATACGCAGTATTTT
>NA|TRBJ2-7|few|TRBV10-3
CAISEDRRSYEQYF
TGTGCCATCAGTGAGGACAGAAGAAGCTACGAGCAGTACTTC
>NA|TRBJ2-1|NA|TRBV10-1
CASSEPERKSSYNEQFF
TGCGCCAGCAGTGAGCCGGAGCGGAAAAGCTCCTACAATGAGCAGTTCTTC
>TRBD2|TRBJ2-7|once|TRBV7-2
CASSPGLAGGTGEQYF
TGTGCCAGCAGTCCGGGACTAGCGGGGGGGACGGGAGAGCAGTACTTC
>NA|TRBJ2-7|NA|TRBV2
CASMGGNYEQYF
TGTGCCAGCATGGGGGGTAACTACGAGCAGTACTTC
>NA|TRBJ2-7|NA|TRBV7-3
CASSPDPGSYEQYF
TGTGCCAGCAGCCCCGACCCCGGGTCCTACGAGCAGTACTTC
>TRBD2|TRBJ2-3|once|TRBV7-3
CASTSGPEDTQYF
TGTGCCAGCACTAGCGGGCCAGAGGATACGCAGTATTTT
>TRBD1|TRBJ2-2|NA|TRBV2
CASSRQGATGELFF
TGTGCCAGCAGCAGACAGGGGGCCACCGGGGAGCTGTTTTTT
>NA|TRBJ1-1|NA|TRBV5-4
CASHLVGGGGSSEAFF
TGTGCCAGCCACTTGGTGGGCGGGGGAGGATCATCCGAAGCTTTCTTT
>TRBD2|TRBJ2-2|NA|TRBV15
CATPGRSGGTLGTGELFF
TGTGCCACCCCCGGGAGAAGCGGGGGAACCTTGGGCACCGGGGAGCTGTTTTTT
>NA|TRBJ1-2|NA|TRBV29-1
CSVEDPGGASGNYGYTF
TGCAGCGTTGAAGATCCGGGGGGCGCATCCGGTAACTATGGCTACACCTTC
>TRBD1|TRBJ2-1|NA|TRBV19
CASSIDRGTGSYNEQFF
TGTGCCAGTAGTATAGATCGAGGGACAGGGTCCTACAATGAGCAGTTCTTC
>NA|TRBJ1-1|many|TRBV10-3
CAISESGWSLNTEAFF
TGTGCCATCAGTGAGTCCGGCTGGAGTCTGAACACTGAAGCTTTCTTT
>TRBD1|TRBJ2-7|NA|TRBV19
CASSPQGAWYEQYF
TGTGCCAGTAGCCCACAGGGGGCTTGGTACGAGCAGTACTTC
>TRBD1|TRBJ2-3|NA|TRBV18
CASSRDREDTQYF
TGTGCCAGCTCCCGGGACAGGGAAGATACGCAGTATTTT
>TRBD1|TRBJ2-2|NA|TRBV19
CASSIEGQPHVSFF
TGTGCCAGTAGTATAGAGGGACAGCCACACGTGTCGTTTTTT
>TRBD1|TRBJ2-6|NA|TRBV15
CAISGSRDRETGGWANVLTF
TGTGCCATCAGCGGATCCCGGGACAGGGAGACTGGGGGTTGGGCCAACGTCCTGACTTTC
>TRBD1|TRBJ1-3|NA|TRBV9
CASSGGGFGGNTIYF
TGTGCCAGCAGCGGAGGGGGCTTTGGGGGAAACACCATATATTTT
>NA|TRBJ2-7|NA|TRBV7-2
CASSLGGPGEQYF
TGTGCCAGCAGCTTAGGGGGGCCAGGCGAGCAGTACTTC
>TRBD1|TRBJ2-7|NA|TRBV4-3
CASSPGQGILKEQYF
TGCGCCAGCAGCCCGGGACAGGGGATTTTGAAGGAGCAGTACTTC
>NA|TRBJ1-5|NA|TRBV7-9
CASSLEGEQPQHF
TGTGCCAGCAGCCTCGAGGGTGAGCAGCCCCAGCATTTT
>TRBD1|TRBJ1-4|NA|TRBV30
CAWSPGRGLRNEKLFF
TGTGCCTGGAGTCCCGGCAGGGGGTTGCGGAATGAAAAACTGTTTTTT
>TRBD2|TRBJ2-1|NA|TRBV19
CASSGGDVNNEQFF
TGTGCCAGTAGTGGGGGGGACGTCAACAATGAGCAGTTCTTC
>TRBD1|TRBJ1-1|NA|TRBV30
CAWVRDRGLENTEAFF
TGTGCCTGGGTCCGGGACAGGGGGCTTGAGAACACTGAAGCTTTCTTT
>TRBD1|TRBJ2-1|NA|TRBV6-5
CASSPDRQYNEQFF
TGTGCCAGCAGTCCGGACAGGCAATACAATGAGCAGTTCTTC
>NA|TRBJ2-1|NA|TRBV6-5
CASSLGLSYNEQFF
TGTGCCAGCAGCCTGGGACTCTCATACAATGAGCAGTTCTTC
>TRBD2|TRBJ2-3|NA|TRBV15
CATSRVAGVKTDTQYF
TGTGCCACCAGCAGAGTCGCGGGGGTGAAAACAGATACGCAGTATTTT
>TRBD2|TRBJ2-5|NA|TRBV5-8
CASSILAGGGAPQYF
TGTGCCAGCAGCATACTAGCGGGGGGTGGCGCTCCCCAGTACTTC
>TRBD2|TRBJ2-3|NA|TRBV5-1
CASSTSGRGPDTQYF
TGCGCCAGCAGTACTAGCGGGAGAGGGCCAGATACGCAGTATTTT
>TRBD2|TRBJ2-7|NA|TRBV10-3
CAISESGTTYEQYF
TGTGCCATCAGTGAGTCTGGGACTACCTACGAGCAGTACTTC
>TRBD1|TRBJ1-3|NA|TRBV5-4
CASSSGQLGNTIYF
TGTGCCAGCAGCTCGGGACAGCTTGGAAACACCATATATTTT
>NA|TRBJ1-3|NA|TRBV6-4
CASSVDSPSSGNTIYF
TGTGCCAGCAGTGTTGACAGTCCGAGCTCTGGAAACACCATATATTTT
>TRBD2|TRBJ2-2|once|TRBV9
CASSVTGLARTGELFF
TGTGCCAGCAGTGTAACCGGACTAGCGAGAACCGGGGAGCTGTTTTTT
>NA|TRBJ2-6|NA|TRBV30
CAWTASGRGANVLTF
TGTGCCTGGACCGCTTCGGGGAGAGGGGCCAACGTCCTGACTTTC
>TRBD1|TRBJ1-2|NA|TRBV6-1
CASSVSDRDSGYGYTF
TGTGCCAGCAGTGTATCGGACAGGGACTCTGGGTATGGCTACACCTTC
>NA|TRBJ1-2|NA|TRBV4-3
CASSQESVRTAGYTF
TGCGCCAGCAGCCAAGAGTCTGTCCGGACAGCTGGCTACACCTTC
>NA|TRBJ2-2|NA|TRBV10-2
CASNRVRVAGELFF
TGCGCCAGCAACAGGGTTCGGGTAGCCGGGGAGCTGTTTTTT
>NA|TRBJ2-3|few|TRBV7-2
CASSSGHTTDTQYF
TGTGCCAGCAGCTCGGGACATACCACAGATACGCAGTATTTT
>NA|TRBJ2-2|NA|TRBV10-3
CAISQNTGELFF
TGTGCCATCTCACAGAACACCGGGGAGCTGTTTTTT